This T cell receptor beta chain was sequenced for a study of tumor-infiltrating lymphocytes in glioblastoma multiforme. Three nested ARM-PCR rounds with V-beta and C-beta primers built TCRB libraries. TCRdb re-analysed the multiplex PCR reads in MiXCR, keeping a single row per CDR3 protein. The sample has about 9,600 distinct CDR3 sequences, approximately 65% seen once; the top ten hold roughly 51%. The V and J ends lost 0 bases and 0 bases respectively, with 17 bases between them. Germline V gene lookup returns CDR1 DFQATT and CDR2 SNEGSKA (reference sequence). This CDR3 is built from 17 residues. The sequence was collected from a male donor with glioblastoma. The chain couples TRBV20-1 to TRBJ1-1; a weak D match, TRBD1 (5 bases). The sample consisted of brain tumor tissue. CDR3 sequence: CSARDGSRGLVNTEAFF. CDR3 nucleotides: TGCAGTGCTAGAGATGGGAGTAGGGGTTTGGTGAACACTGAAGCTTTCTTT.